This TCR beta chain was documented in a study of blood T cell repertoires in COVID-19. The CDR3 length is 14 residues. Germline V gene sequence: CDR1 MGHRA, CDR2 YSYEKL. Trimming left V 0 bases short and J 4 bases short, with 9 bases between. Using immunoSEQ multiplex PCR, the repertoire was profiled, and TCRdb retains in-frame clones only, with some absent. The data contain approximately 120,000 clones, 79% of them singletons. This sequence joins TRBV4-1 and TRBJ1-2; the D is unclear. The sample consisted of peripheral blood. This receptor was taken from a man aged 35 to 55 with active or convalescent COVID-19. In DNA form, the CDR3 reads TGCGCCAGCAGCCAAGATCCCGGTTTCTATGGCTACACCTTC. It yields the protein CASSQDPGFYGYTF.